This T cell receptor (beta chain) was recovered during a study of blood T cell repertoires in COVID-19. Study at large: Samples taken during acute and convalescent COVID-19 were collected in the United States, Italy and Spain. The analysed material was cDNA or gDNA that came from T cells, B-cell-depleted T cells, or PBMCs.

Under the authors' procedure: Using reference gene primer amplification, nucleated cell counts were estimated. Assay: immunoSEQ multiplex PCR; the TCRdb copy retains only in-frame clones and omits some. Clonal size and the V and J genes are those of that table, whereas D and trimming came from the DNA. Of 430,000 or so clones detected, over 85% appear once; the ten largest clones hold 0.7% to 0.85%. The CDR3 runs 16 residues. CDR1 is MNHEY and CDR2 is SMNVEV in the germline V gene (reference sequence). The V and J ends lost 5 bases and 6 bases, in that order; junction bases with no gene match: 12. Sequencing was performed on peripheral blood. The chain couples TRBV27 to TRBJ2-1; 8 nucleotides match TRBD1. The sequence was collected from a man aged 18 to 29 with COVID-19, enrolled during active disease. CDR3 in DNA: TGTGCCAGCAGTCCCCTCCAGGGGGCTCTGATCAATGAGCAGTTCTTC. This gives the protein CASSPLQGALINEQFF.